This entry lists 11 T cell receptor beta chains sequenced from one sample in a study of blood T cells in healthy people across ages. For the second PCR, which ran for about 7 to 11 cycles, a sample-barcoded 5' primer and a J-beta primer mix were used. TCRdb analysed the 5' RACE reads with MiXCR anew, one entry per CDR3 protein. The sample lists 1.5 million to 2 million distinct CDR3 sequences; 28% were seen once. The sample taken for sequencing was blood. The source of these receptors is a woman aged 30 to 39 in good health.

This clonotype was found a few times. The chain couples TRBV2 to TRBJ2-1; 12 bases line up with TRBD2. Germline trimming cut 7 bases from V and 8 bases from J; bases unmatched to any gene: 6. The CDR3 runs 14 residues. Germline CDR1 and CDR2: SNHLY and FYNNEI. The CDR3 sequence: CASTLAGGPDEQFF. The DNA of the CDR3 is TGTGCCAGCACCCTAGCGGGAGGGCCGGATGAGCAGTTCTTC. Full variable domain (rest looked up from reference TRBV2 and TRBJ2-1): EPEVTQTPSHQVTQMGQEVILRCVPISNHLYFYWYRQILGQKVEFLVSFYNNEISEKSEIFDDQFSVERPDGSNFTLKIRSTKLEDSAMYFCASTLAGGPDEQFFGPGTRLTVL.

This clonotype occurred a few times. The CDR3 sequence: CASTSRDRGSEQYF. CDR3 bases: TGTGCCAGCACGTCCCGGGACAGGGGTTCCGAGCAGTACTTC. This chain joins TRBV18 and TRBJ2-7; 10 bases are shared with TRBD1. V dropped 8 bases and J dropped 6; count of bases not matched to a gene: 10. The CDR3 extends over 14 amino acids. CDR1 and CDR2 (germline): KGHSH, LQKENI.

This clonotype turned up a few times. The V gene is TRBV5-1, the J gene TRBJ1-1, with 7 bases identical to TRBD1. The CDR3 covers 14 residues. V lost 2 bases to trimming and J lost 6 bases; unmatched junction nucleotides: 7. In germline, CDR1 is SGHRS, CDR2 YFSETQ. CDR3: CASSLTGVSSEAFF. The CDR3 bases are TGCGCCAGCAGCTTAACAGGGGTCTCATCTGAAGCTTTCTTT. Full variable domain (missing parts from reference TRBV5-1 and TRBJ1-1): KAGVTQTPRYLIKTRGQQVTLSCSPISGHRSVSWYQQTPGQGLQFLFEYFSETQRNKGNFPGRFSGRQFSNSRSEMNVSTLELGDSALYLCASSLTGVSSEAFFGQGTRLTVV.

This clonotype was recorded at least ten times. The CDR3 DNA is TGTGCCAGCAGCCCATTAAACGGCGAGCAGTACTTC. Translating it yields CASSPLNGEQYF. The genes are TRBV7-9 and TRBJ2-4; D is uncertain. The end of the DNA aligns better with TRBJ2-7, so the J call may be wrong. This CDR3 has 12 amino acids. The germline CDR1 and CDR2 sequences are SEHNR and FQNEAQ (reference sequence).

CDR3 amino acids: CSANRQASTDTQYF. DNA of the CDR3: TGCAGTGCTAATCGTCAGGCCAGCACAGATACGCAGTATTTT. The J gene is TRBJ2-3, the V gene TRBV20-1, with unresolved D. Germline-derived CDR1 and CDR2 are DFQATT and SNEGSKA (reference sequence). The CDR3 length is 14 residues. Trimming shortened V by 4 bases and J by 0 bases, and 11 bases separated the two germline ends.

This clonotype has a count of ten or more. V usage is TRBV12-5 and J usage is TRBJ2-6; no firm D call. The germline V gene encodes CDR1 LGHNT and CDR2 FRNRAP. This CDR3 spans 13 amino acids. The V end was cut by 6 bases, the J end by 0 bases, with 3 bases between. The CDR3 loop reads CASGLSGANVLTF. In DNA form, the CDR3 reads TGTGCTAGTGGCCTCTCTGGGGCCAACGTCCTGACTTTC.

The V and J genes are TRBV6-6 and TRBJ1-1; weak D call: TRBD1 (6 bases). Trimming left V 11 bases short and J 6 bases short, with 25 bases between. Looked up from germline, CDR1 is MNHNY and CDR2 is SVGAGI (reference sequence). This CDR3 contains 15 residues. CDR3 sequence reads: CAGVPFPGAGSEAFF. In DNA form, the CDR3 reads TGTGCCGGCGTCCCATTCCCAGGGGCTGGCTCTGAAGCTTTCTTT.

The chain combines TRBV3-1 with TRBJ2-1; 10 nucleotides line up with TRBD2. The CDR3 runs 16 residues. In germline, CDR1 is LGHDT, CDR2 YNNKEL (reference sequence). After removal of 3 bases from V and 5 bases from J, the junction contained 7 bases not matched to a gene. CDR3 in amino acids: CASSHITSGANNEQFF. CDR3 DNA: TGTGCCAGCAGCCACATTACTAGCGGGGCAAACAATGAGCAGTTCTTC.

The chain carries TRBV14 and TRBJ2-1; 9 nucleotides agree with TRBD2. Germline CDR1 reads SGHDN; CDR2 reads FVKESK. The trim removed 4 bases at V and 3 bases at J, leaving 7 bases unmatched. The CDR3 has 16 residues. The chain's CDR3 is CASSPPLAGLYNEQFF. The CDR3 DNA reads TGTGCCAGCAGCCCGCCCCTAGCGGGACTCTACAATGAGCAGTTCTTC. Together with reference TRBV14 and TRBJ2-1, the CDR3 gives the full variable domain: EAGVTQFPSHSVIEKGQTVTLRCDPISGHDNLYWYRRVMGKEIKFLLHFVKESKQDESGMPNNRFLAERTGGTYSTLKVQPAELEDSGVYFCASSPPLAGLYNEQFFGPGTRLTVL.

The chain couples TRBV4-3 to TRBJ2-2; TRBD2 agrees at 9 bases. The V segment lost 4 bases and the J segment 5 bases; nucleotides outside the gene matches: 11. This CDR3 region has 17 residues. Per the germline V gene, CDR1 is LGHNA and CDR2 is YSLEER. CDR3 DNA: TGCGCCAGCAGCCCCGGAGGGCTAGCGGGAAAGACCGGGGAGCTGTTTTTT. Translation gives CASSPGGLAGKTGELFF.

This clonotype was counted between two and nine times. The chain joins TRBV12-3 or TRBV12-4 to TRBJ2-7, with no clear D. Trimming left V 6 bases short and J 5 bases short, with 17 bases between. This CDR3 contains 14 residues. The CDR3, as DNA: TGTGCCAGCAGCCCCCCCCGGGCGACGGACGAGCAGTACTTC. It codes for CASSPPRATDEQYF.